Sequencing of this T cell receptor beta chain was carried out in a study of cytomegalovirus exposure and HLA in healthy donors. Germline CDR1 and CDR2: MNHEY and SVGAGI. The V gene lost 7 bases and the J gene lost 0 bases, with 12 bases spanning the gap. CDR3 length: 14 amino acids. Whole-study findings and limits: Roughly 170 TCR beta chains were listed as cytomegalovirus-associated.

Details on this clone: Its antigen is unidentified.

Measured with immunoSEQ multiplex PCR; TCRdb has only the in-frame clones, and not every one. The sample holds 150,000 to 200,000 clones, roughly 90% seen once. This clonotype was obtained from a woman younger than 35 in good health and CMV-seronegative. Material: PBMCs. V gene TRBV6-5 combines with J gene TRBJ1-1; D gene ambiguous. The CDR3 reads CASTEASMNTEAFF. The DNA of the CDR3 is TGTGCCAGCACCGAGGCCAGCATGAACACTGAAGCTTTCTTT.